The text below deals with one T cell receptor beta chain. Germline V CDR1 and CDR2: MNHEY, SVGAGI. The V and J ends lost 0 bases and 5 bases, in that order; junction bases with no gene match: 8. The CDR3 runs 16 residues. This specimen comes from a study of blood T cell repertoires in COVID-19. The data were produced by immunoSEQ multiplex PCR, yet TCRdb's version contains in-frame clones alone and is incomplete. Of roughly 300,000 clones listed, roughly 87% are singletons. The chain combines TRBV6-5 with TRBJ2-7; 9 nucleotides line up with TRBD1. Sequencing used PBMCs or T cells enriched from blood (not recorded which). The origin of this receptor is a woman aged 25-40 years who had recovered from COVID-19. CDR3 region: CASSYSVTGGTDEQYF. The DNA of the CDR3 is TGTGCCAGCAGTTACTCCGTGACAGGGGGTACCGACGAGCAGTACTTC.